This TCR beta chain comes out of a study of blood T cell repertoires in COVID-19. This CDR3 comprises 15 residues. The V gene's germline CDR1 is MNHEY and CDR2 SVGAGI. Unmatched junction bases numbered 6, after V lost 7 bases and J lost 2 bases. TCRdb's table, derived via immunoSEQ multiplex PCR, lists solely in-frame clones and lacks some. Of around 140,000 clones in the sample, about 80% are singletons; the top ten hold 3.9%. This clone was seen more than once but under ten times. Source material: PBMCs or T cells enriched from blood (not recorded which). This receptor was identified in a man aged 50-60 years in a cohort exposed to, infected with or recovered from COVID-19 (not recorded which). The rearrangement links TRBV6-5 to TRBJ2-3; 10 bases fit TRBD2. The CDR3 sequence is CASNPLAGDTDTQYF. The CDR3 DNA reads as TGTGCCAGCAACCCCCTAGCGGGAGACACAGATACGCAGTATTTT.